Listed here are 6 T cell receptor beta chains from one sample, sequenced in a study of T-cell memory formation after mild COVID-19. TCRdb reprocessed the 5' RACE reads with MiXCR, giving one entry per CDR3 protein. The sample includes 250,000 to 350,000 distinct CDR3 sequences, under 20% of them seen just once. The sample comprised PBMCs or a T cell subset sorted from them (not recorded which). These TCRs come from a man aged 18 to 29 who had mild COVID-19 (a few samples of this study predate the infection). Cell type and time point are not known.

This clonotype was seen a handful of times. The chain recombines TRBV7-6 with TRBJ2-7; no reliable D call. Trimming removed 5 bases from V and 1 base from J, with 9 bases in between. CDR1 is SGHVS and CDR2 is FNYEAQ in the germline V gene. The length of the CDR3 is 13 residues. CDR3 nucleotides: TGTGCCAGCAGCCGTGGCAGATCCTACGAGCAGTACGTC. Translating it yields CASSRGRSYEQYV.

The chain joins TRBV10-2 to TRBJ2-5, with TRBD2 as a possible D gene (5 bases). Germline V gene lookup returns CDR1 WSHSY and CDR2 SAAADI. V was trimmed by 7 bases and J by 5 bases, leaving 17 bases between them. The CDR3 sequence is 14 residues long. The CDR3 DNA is TGCGCCAGCACAATAAGCGGCTTGATCGAGACCCAGTACTTC. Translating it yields CASTISGLIETQYF.

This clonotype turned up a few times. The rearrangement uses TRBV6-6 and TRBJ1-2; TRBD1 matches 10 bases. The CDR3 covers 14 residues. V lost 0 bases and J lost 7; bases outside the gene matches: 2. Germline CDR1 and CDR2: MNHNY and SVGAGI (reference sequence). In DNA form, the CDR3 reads TGTGCCAGCAGTTACTCGACAGGGGGCCTTGGCTACACCTTC. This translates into CASSYSTGGLGYTF.

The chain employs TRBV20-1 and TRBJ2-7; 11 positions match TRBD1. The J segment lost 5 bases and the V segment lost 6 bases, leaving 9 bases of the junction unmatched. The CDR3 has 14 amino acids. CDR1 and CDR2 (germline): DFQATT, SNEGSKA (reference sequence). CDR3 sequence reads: CSASPGQGGDEQYF. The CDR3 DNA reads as TGCAGTGCCAGCCCGGGACAGGGGGGTGACGAGCAGTACTTC.

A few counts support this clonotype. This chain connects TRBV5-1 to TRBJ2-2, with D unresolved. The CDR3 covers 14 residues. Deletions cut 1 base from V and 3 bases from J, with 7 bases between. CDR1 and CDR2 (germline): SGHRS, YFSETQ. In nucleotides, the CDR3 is TGCGCCAGCAGCTTGCAGAAAGACACCGGGGAGCTGTTTTTT. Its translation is CASSLQKDTGELFF.

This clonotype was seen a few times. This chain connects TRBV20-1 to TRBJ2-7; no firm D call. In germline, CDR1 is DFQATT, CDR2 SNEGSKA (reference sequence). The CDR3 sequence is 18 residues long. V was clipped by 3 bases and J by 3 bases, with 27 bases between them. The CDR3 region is CSASVDIIASETHYEQYF. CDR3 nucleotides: TGCAGTGCTAGTGTCGACATAATAGCTTCGGAGACCCACTACGAGCAGTACTTC.